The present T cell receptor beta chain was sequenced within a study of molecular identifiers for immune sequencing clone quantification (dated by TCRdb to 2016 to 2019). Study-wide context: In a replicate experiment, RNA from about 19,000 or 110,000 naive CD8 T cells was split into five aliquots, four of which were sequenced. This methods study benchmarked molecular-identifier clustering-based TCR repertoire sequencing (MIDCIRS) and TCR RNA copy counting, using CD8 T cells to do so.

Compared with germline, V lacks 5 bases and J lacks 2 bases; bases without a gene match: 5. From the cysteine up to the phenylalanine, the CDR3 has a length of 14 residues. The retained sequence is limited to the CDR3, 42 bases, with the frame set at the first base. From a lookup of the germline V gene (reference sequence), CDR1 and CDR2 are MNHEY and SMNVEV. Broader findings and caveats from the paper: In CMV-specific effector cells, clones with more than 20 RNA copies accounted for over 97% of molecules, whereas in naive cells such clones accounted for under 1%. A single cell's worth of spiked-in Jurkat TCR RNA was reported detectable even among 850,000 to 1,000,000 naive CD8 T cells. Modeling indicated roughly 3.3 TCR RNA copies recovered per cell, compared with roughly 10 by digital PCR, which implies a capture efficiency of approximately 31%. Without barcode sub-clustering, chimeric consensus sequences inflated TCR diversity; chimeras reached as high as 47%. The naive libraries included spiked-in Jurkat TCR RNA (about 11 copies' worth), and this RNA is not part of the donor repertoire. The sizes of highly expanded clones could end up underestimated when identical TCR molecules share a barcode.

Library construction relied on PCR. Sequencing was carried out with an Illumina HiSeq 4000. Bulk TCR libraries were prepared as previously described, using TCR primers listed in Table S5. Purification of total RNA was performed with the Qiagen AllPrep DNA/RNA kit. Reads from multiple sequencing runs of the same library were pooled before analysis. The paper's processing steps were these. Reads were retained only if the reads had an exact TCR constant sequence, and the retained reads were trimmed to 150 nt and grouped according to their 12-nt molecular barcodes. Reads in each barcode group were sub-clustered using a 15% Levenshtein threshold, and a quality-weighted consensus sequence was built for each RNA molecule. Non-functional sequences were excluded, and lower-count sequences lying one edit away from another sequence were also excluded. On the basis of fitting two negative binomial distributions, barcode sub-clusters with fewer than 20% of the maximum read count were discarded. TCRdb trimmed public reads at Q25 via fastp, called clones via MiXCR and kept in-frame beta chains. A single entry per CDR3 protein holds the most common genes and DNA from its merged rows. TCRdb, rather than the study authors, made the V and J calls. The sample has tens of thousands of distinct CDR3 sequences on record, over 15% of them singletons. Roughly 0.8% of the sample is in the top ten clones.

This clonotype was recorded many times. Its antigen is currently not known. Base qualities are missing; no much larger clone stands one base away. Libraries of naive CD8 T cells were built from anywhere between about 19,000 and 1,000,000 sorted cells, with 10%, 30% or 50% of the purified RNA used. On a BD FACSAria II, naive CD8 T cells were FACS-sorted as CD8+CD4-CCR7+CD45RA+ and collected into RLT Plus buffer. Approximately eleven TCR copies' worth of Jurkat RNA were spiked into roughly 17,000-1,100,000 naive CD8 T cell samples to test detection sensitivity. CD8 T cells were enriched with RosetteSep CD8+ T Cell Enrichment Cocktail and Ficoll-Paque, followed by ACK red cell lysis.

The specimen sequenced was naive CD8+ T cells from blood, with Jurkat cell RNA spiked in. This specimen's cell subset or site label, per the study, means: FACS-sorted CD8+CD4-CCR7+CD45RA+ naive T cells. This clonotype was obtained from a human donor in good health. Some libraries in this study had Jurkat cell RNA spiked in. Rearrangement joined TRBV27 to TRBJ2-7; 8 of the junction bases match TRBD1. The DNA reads TGTGCCAGCAGTCCCACAGGGGGAACCTACGAGCAGTACTTC. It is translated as CASSPTGGTYEQYF.